This is a list of T cell receptor beta chains from one sample in a study of T cells in Graves' hyperthyroidism and ophthalmopathy. TCRdb itself ran the multiplex PCR reads through MiXCR, one entry per CDR3 protein. Found here are hundreds of thousands of distinct CDR3 sequences, roughly 40% of them singletons; the top ten hold around 9.3%. The sample was blood. The receptors here all came from a man aged 18 to 30 with Graves' hyperthyroidism. CDR3s include the opening cysteine and the closing phenylalanine or tryptophan. A D gene is named only where the DNA matches it firmly. Clone sizes are given selectively: once, few, many, or a class where the clone is expanded.

v_gene	abundance	j_gene	len	d_gene	CDR3nt	CDR3aa
TRBV5-6	few	TRBJ1-3	14	TRBD1	TGTGCCAGCAGCTGGGGACAGGGAGCGGACACCATATATTTT	CASSWGQGADTIYF
TRBV5-4	.	TRBJ1-1	14	.	TGCGCCAGCAGCCGAGAAGTGAGGAACACTGAAACTTTCTTT	CASSREVRNTETFF
TRBV29-1	.	TRBJ2-3	15	TRBD2	TGCAGCGTTGGATACGGAGCGGGGGGCACAGATACGCAGTATTTT	CSVGYGAGGTDTQYF
TRBV5-1	many	TRBJ1-2	14	TRBD1	TGCGCCAGCAGCGACGGACAGGGGGGGATCGGCTACACCTTC	CASSDGQGGIGYTF
TRBV15	.	TRBJ1-2	15	TRBD1	TGTGCCACCAGCAGACAGGGGGAAATGGACTATGGCTACACCTTC	CATSRQGEMDYGYTF
TRBV19	many	TRBJ1-2	13	.	TGTGCCAGTAGCTCCTGGGCTAACTATGGCTACACCTTC	CASSSWANYGYTF
TRBV11-2	.	TRBJ2-3	12	.	TGTGCCAGCAGCTTAGTCCCTGGTACGCAGTATTTT	CASSLVPGTQYF
TRBV7-2	few	TRBJ2-6	18	.	TGTGCCAGCAGCTTAGCGCGTCCCCCTAGCTCTGGGGCCAACGTCCTGACTTTC	CASSLARPPSSGANVLTF
TRBV7-2	.	TRBJ2-7	15	.	TGTGCCAGCAGCTTTTTCGCGGGGTACAACTACGAGCAGTACTTC	CASSFFAGYNYEQYF
TRBV7-2	once	TRBJ2-5	16	.	TGTGCCAGCAGCTTAGAGGACCTAGCAGCTCAAGAGACCCAGTACTTC	CASSLEDLAAQETQYF
TRBV29-1	.	TRBJ2-7	11	.	TGCAGCGTTGAGCCCAGCTACGAGCAGTACTTC	CSVEPSYEQYF
TRBV10-3	.	TRBJ1-2	17	TRBD1	TGTGCCAGCAGTTACTCGACACAGGGGGTGAATTCTTATGGCTACACCTTC	CASSYSTQGVNSYGYTF
TRBV5-1	.	TRBJ1-1	15	.	TGCGCCAGCAGCACCCGGACCGGGGGTGGCACTGAAGCTTTCTTT	CASSTRTGGGTEAFF
TRBV13	few	TRBJ1-6	17	TRBD1	TGTGCCAGCAGTATCGGGACAGGGGGATGGAATGACTCACCCCTCCACTTT	CASSIGTGGWNDSPLHF
TRBV2	few	TRBJ2-7	15	TRBD1	TGTGCCAGCAGTGATCGGACAGGGGGCTCGGGGGAGCAGTACTTC	CASSDRTGGSGEQYF
TRBV7-3	many	TRBJ1-6	13	.	TGTGCCAGCAGCTTAGGTTTTGGTTCACCCCTCCACTTT	CASSLGFGSPLHF
TRBV5-1	many	TRBJ1-2	14	.	TGCGCCAGCAGCTGGAGTCTGGAGGGCGATGGCTACACCTTC	CASSWSLEGDGYTF
TRBV20-1	.	TRBJ1-2	15	.	TGCAGTGCTAGAGTGGGGGCGCGGACGAACTATGGCTACACCTTC	CSARVGARTNYGYTF
TRBV6-1	.	TRBJ1-3	13	.	TGTGCCAGCAGTAGGGGAACTGGAAACACCATATATTTT	CASSRGTGNTIYF
TRBV11-2	many	TRBJ2-7	14	.	TGTGCCAGCAGCAAAAACCGGCAGGATCGCGAGCAGTACTTC	CASSKNRQDREQYF
TRBV5-1	.	TRBJ2-5	15	.	TGCGCCAGCAGCTTGGCCTCGAGCTGGCAAGAGACCCAGTACTTC	CASSLASSWQETQYF
TRBV20-1	few	TRBJ1-2	15	.	TGCAGTGCTAGAGTGTCGGAGGGGGCTAACTATGGCTACACCTTC	CSARVSEGANYGYTF
TRBV4-1	few	TRBJ2-2	18	TRBD2	TGCGCCAGCAGCCAATATCAGGGACTAGCCTCGAACACCGGGGAGCTGTTTTTT	CASSQYQGLASNTGELFF
TRBV20-1	many	TRBJ2-7	13	.	TGCAGTGCTAGCGGGTCCCCCGCCTACGAGCAGTACTTC	CSASGSPAYEQYF
TRBV2	.	TRBJ1-5	12	.	TGTGCCAGCAGCCCGTACCAGAGGCCCCAGCATTTT	CASSPYQRPQHF
TRBV12-3/TRBV12-4	few	TRBJ1-5	14	.	TGTGCCAGCAGTTGGCAGGACTTGAATCAGCCCCAGCATTTT	CASSWQDLNQPQHF
TRBV5-3	once	TRBJ1-5	13	.	TGTGCCAGCAGCTTAGACGGCGAGCTGCCCCAGCATTTT	CASSLDGELPQHF
TRBV9	.	TRBJ2-7	12	.	TGTGCCAGCCCACCAACGGCACGGGAGCAGTACTTC	CASPPTAREQYF
TRBV7-9	.	TRBJ2-7	14	.	TGTGCCAGCAGCTCCGCATGGGACGGCTACGAGCAGTACTTC	CASSSAWDGYEQYF
TRBV20-1	.	TRBJ1-6	15	.	TGCAGTGCTAGAGACTATTCGAGGGGTAATTCACCCCTCCACTTT	CSARDYSRGNSPLHF
TRBV2	many	TRBJ2-7	15	TRBD1	TGTGCCAGCAGTGAAGGGACAGGGATGTTAGGCGAGCAGTACTTC	CASSEGTGMLGEQYF
TRBV24-1	many	TRBJ1-5	16	.	TGTGCCACCAGTGACCCTCAGGAACCTAGCAATCAGCCCCAGCATTTT	CATSDPQEPSNQPQHF
TRBV12-3/TRBV12-4	.	TRBJ2-3	16	TRBD2	TGTGCCAGCAGTTTCCTAGCGGCTCCAAGCACAGATACGCAGTATTTT	CASSFLAAPSTDTQYF
TRBV11-1	.	TRBJ2-7	13	TRBD1	TGTGCCAGCAGCCTCCGGGACAGGGAGGAGCAGTACTTC	CASSLRDREEQYF
TRBV14	.	TRBJ2-5	17	TRBD2	TGTGCCAGCAGCCCCGCCCGACTAGCTTTGGACGTTAAGACCCAGTACTTC	CASSPARLALDVKTQYF
TRBV29-1	many	TRBJ1-1	16	.	TGCAGCGTCCAGCCGGGACGAAACTTCGAACGCACTGAAGCTTTCTTT	CSVQPGRNFERTEAFF
TRBV7-2	.	TRBJ1-5	15	.	TGTGCCAGCAGCCCCAATCCGACGGGCAATCAGCCCCAGCATTTT	CASSPNPTGNQPQHF
TRBV6-5	many	TRBJ1-6	11	TRBD1	TGTGCCAGCAGTAGGGGACAGGAGCACCACTTT	CASSRGQEHHF
TRBV29-1	.	TRBJ1-2	12	.	TGCAGCGTTGATGGACTGCACTCTGGAAACACCTTC	CSVDGLHSGNTF
TRBV4-1	few	TRBJ1-2	14	.	TGCGCCAGCAGCCAAGCGATAAGCAGCGATGGCTACACCTTC	CASSQAISSDGYTF
TRBV20-1	few	TRBJ2-5	14	TRBD1	TGCAGTGTCCCGGGACAGGGGGGGTGGGAGACCCAGTACTTC	CSVPGQGGWETQYF
TRBV29-1	few	TRBJ2-2	13	.	TGCAGCGTTGACAAACAGAACACCGGGGAGCTGTTTTTT	CSVDKQNTGELFF
TRBV6-4	once	TRBJ2-7	12	.	TGTGCCAGCGGCTTGAAATACTACGAGCAGTACTTC	CASGLKYYEQYF
TRBV7-3	.	TRBJ1-1	16	.	TGTGCCAGCAGCTTAACAGGCGCTGAAAAGAACACTGAAGCTTTCTTT	CASSLTGAEKNTEAFF
TRBV7-9	.	TRBJ2-5	14	TRBD2	TGTGCCAGCAGCTGGACTAGCGCTCAAGAGACCCAGTACTTC	CASSWTSAQETQYF
TRBV7-9	.	TRBJ1-1	15	.	TGTGCCAGCAGCTTAGACTCGGCCCTCAACACTGAAGCTTTCTTT	CASSLDSALNTEAFF
TRBV7-8	few	TRBJ2-7	14	.	TGTGCCAGCAGCTTAGCCAGGGGTGTTAACGAGCAGTACTTC	CASSLARGVNEQYF
TRBV9	.	TRBJ2-2	16	TRBD2	TGTGCCAGCAGCGCCGGGACTAGCGCGAACACCGGGGAGCTGTTTTTT	CASSAGTSANTGELFF
TRBV5-1	many	TRBJ1-1	14	.	TGCGCCAGCAGCTTGGTGGGGGAGAACACTGAAGCTTTCTTT	CASSLVGENTEAFF
TRBV9	.	TRBJ2-7	14	.	TGTGCCAGCAGCGTAGTCCGGGGGGCGGGAGAGCAGTACTTC	CASSVVRGAGEQYF
TRBV6-5	few	TRBJ1-1	13	TRBD1	TGTGCCAGCAGTTATGGGACAGCTACTGAAGCTTTCTTT	CASSYGTATEAFF
TRBV12-3/TRBV12-4	.	TRBJ2-5	16	.	TGTGCCAGCAGTTGGGCTGGGTCAGCGGTCCAAGAGACCCAGTACTTC	CASSWAGSAVQETQYF
TRBV7-9	.	TRBJ1-2	16	.	TGTGCCAGCAGCTTAGGCGGGGAACTACTGAACTATGGCTACACCTTC	CASSLGGELLNYGYTF
TRBV7-9	once	TRBJ1-2	17	TRBD1	TGTGCCAGCAGCTCAGCCGGGACAGGGGGCGCGGGCTATGGCTACACCTTC	CASSSAGTGGAGYGYTF
TRBV4-1	.	TRBJ1-1	15	.	TGCGCCAGCAGCCATCTAAACGAGGGGAACACTGAAGCTTTCTTT	CASSHLNEGNTEAFF
TRBV7-9	.	TRBJ1-2	14	.	TGTGCCAGCAGTTTAACAGAACCGAAGTCTGGCTACACCTTC	CASSLTEPKSGYTF
TRBV2	many	TRBJ2-7	13	.	TGTGCCAGCAGTGAGAGCGGTTCTGACGAGCAGTACTTC	CASSESGSDEQYF
TRBV13	few	TRBJ1-2	16	TRBD1	TGTGCCAGCAGTTCGGGACAGGGGTTGAGCTCCTATGGCTACACCTTC	CASSSGQGLSSYGYTF
TRBV12-3/TRBV12-4	.	TRBJ2-2	14	.	TGTGCCAGCAGTTCCAGACTAGACACCGGGGAGCTGTTTTTT	CASSSRLDTGELFF